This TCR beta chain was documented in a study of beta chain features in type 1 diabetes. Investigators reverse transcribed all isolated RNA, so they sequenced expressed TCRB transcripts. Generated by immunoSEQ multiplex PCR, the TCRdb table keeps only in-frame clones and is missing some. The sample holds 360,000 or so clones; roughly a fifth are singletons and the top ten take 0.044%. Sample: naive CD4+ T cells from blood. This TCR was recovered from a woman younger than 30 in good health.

The CDR3 spells CARIGRGEQYF. The DNA of the CDR3 is TGTGCCCGTATAGGGAGGGGTGAGCAGTACTTC. This chain connects TRBV6-5 to TRBJ2-7; TRBD2 matches at 7 bases. Trimming at V came to 11 bases and at J to 7 bases, leaving 8 bases not matched to a gene. Germline V lookup: CDR1 MNHEY, CDR2 SVGAGI. CDR3 size: 11 residues.